The sequence of this T cell receptor (beta chain) was determined in a study of T cells of healthy individuals. Trimming cost V 1 base and J 5 bases, with 8 bases left between them. The CDR3 is 13 residues long. Germline V gene lookup returns CDR1 LNHDA and CDR2 SQIVND (reference sequence). TCRdb re-derived calls from the 5' RACE reads in MiXCR, one entry per CDR3 protein. This sample carries about 96,000 distinct CDR3 sequences, 17% of them seen once, and the ten largest clones take more than 5.5%. This chain connects TRBV19 to TRBJ2-5; D is uncertain. The sequence came from a human donor in good health. CDR3 loop: CASSIGRPETQYF. Here the CDR3 DNA reads TGTGCCAGTAGTATAGGCCGCCCGGAGACCCAGTACTTC.